This TCR beta chain was observed in a study of CD8 T cells in Susac syndrome. This CDR3 is 13 amino acids long. Trimming shortened V by 8 bases and J by 0 bases, and 9 bases separated the two germline ends. Germline values: CDR1 MNHNS, CDR2 SASEGT. The RNA, roughly 0.45 to 1 ug, was put through reverse transcription using random hexamers. The method of amplification for TCR beta CDR3 was immunoSEQ multiplex PCR, covering 54 Vbeta and 13 Jbeta. MiXCR was run by TCRdb on the immunoSEQ multiplex PCR reads, yielding one entry per CDR3 protein. The repertoire has some 300,000 distinct CDR3 sequences, 75% to 85% of them found once; the top ten carry roughly 0.21%. This clonotype was seen a handful of times. Peripheral blood CD8+ and CD4+ T cells were profiled by TCR beta sequencing. Stable or active relapsing-remitting multiple sclerosis, untreated and meeting revised McDonald criteria, defined the controls. The CD8+ and CD4+ T cells were negatively isolated, with the TEMRA cells enriched by FACS.

This TCR was recovered from a human donor with multiple sclerosis. Specimen: CD8+ T cells from PBMCs. The chain recombines TRBV6-1 with TRBJ2-3; D remains ambiguous. Here the CDR3 DNA reads TGTGCCAGCGCTTCCATCAGCACAGATACGCAGTATTTT. It specifies CASASISTDTQYF.